The 2 T cell receptor beta chains below were found in one sample sequenced in a study of blood T cell repertoires in COVID-19 (dated by TCRdb to about 2020). Receptor amplification or capture employed the immunoSEQ multiplex PCR assay. Not all clones reach the TCRdb copy of this immuneACCESS table, which keeps in-frame sequences only. Checked studies attribute under half of the gap to unresolved V genes and leave the rest unexplained. A total of over 250,000 clones appear in this sample, approximately 83% of them only once. The top ten clonotypes cover roughly 11% of the sample. The sequencing input was peripheral blood. These receptors were taken from a woman in her seventies with acute or convalescent COVID-19.

V usage is TRBV3-1 (or the pseudogene TRBV3-2) and J usage is TRBJ2-2; D is possibly TRBD1 (7 bases). V gave up 4 bases and J gave up 3 bases, with 12 bases separating them. Germline V CDR1 and CDR2: LGHDT, YNNKEL (reference sequence). The CDR3 totals 15 residues. The CDR3 nucleotides are TGTGCCAGCAGCCGGCGGGACAGTTACACCGGGGAGCTGTTTTTT. Protein sequence: CASSRRDSYTGELFF.

This chain uses TRBV7-3 with TRBJ1-6; D not certain. V lost 0 bases and J lost 0, with 6 bases in between. Germline V gives CDR1 SGHTA, CDR2 FQGTGA. This CDR3 spans 16 amino acids. The CDR3 sequence: CASSLTGSSYNSPLHF. In nucleotides, the CDR3 is TGTGCCAGCAGCTTAACGGGGAGCTCCTATAATTCACCCCTCCACTTT.